These 25 T cell receptor beta chains came from one sample sequenced in a study of sequential checkpoint blockade in melanoma. The data were produced by immunoSEQ multiplex PCR, yet TCRdb's version contains in-frame clones alone and is incomplete. The table has about 18,000 clones, approximately 26% seen once. The treatment was: randomized to nivolumab then ipilimumab (arm A) or the reverse (arm B). The material was tumor tissue (inferred from file names), obtained from a patient given nivolumab and ipilimumab in sequence. The origin of the receptors is a human donor with melanoma.

The genes are TRBV30 and TRBJ2-7; a possible D gene is TRBD2 (6 bases). The V end was cut by 1 base, the J end by 7 bases, with 8 bases between. This CDR3 has 11 amino acids. Looked up from germline, CDR1 is GTSNPN and CDR2 is SVGIG (reference sequence). The CDR3 DNA follows: TGTGCCTGGAGTGCCGCGGGGGAGCAGTACTTC. Protein product: CAWSAAGEQYF.

This clone turned up a few times. The V gene is TRBV6-8, the J gene TRBJ1-1, with 7 nucleotides matching TRBD1. The ends lost 2 bases at V and 5 bases at J; junction bases unmatched: 5. Germline V gene sequence: CDR1 MNHGY, CDR2 SAAAGT. The CDR3 is 14 residues long. CDR3 amino acids: CASSYDRVGTEAFF. CDR3 sequence (DNA): TGTGCCAGCAGTTACGACAGGGTGGGAACTGAAGCTTTCTTT.

The genes are TRBV29-1 and TRBJ2-1, with unresolved D. CDR3 length equals 12 residues. Between the trimmed V and J ends, which lost 2 bases and 5 bases, there was a span of 7 bases. Germline values: CDR1 SQVTM, CDR2 ANQGSEA. The chain's CDR3 is CSVETRNNEQFF. The CDR3 coding sequence is TGCAGCGTTGAAACTCGAAACAATGAGCAGTTCTTC.

This clone was counted once. The chain carries TRBV10-2 and TRBJ2-1; D might be TRBD2 (5 bases). The V gene lost 7 bases and the J gene lost 7 bases, with 14 bases spanning the gap. This CDR3 region has 13 residues. Germline V lookup: CDR1 WSHSY, CDR2 SAAADI. CDR3: CASTLRSGNEQFF. In nucleotides, the CDR3 is TGCGCCAGCACCCTCAGGTCGGGGAATGAGCAGTTCTTC.

The chain recombines TRBV14 with TRBJ2-7, with 8 bases identical to TRBD1. After removal of 4 bases from V and 6 bases from J, the junction contained 5 bases not matched to a gene. There are 13 residues in the CDR3. Per germline, CDR1 SGHDN and CDR2 FVKESK. The DNA for the CDR3 is TGTGCCAGCAGCCTCTACGGGACAGGCGAGCAGTACTTC. Translated, it gives CASSLYGTGEQYF.

This clone was counted a few times. The V and J genes are TRBV28 and TRBJ2-3; 7 bases fit TRBD2. The trim removed 6 bases at V and 3 bases at J, leaving 6 bases unmatched. The germline gives CDR1 MDHEN, CDR2 SYDVKM. CDR3 length equals 14 residues. The CDR3 DNA follows: TGTGCCAGCAGGCCGGGGGGAATGACAGATACGCAGTATTTT. It encodes CASRPGGMTDTQYF. Drawing the rest from reference TRBV28 and TRBJ2-3, the complete variable domain is DVKVTQSSRYLVKRTGEKVFLECVQDMDHENMFWYRQDPGLGLRLIYFSYDVKMKEKGDIPEGYSVSREKKERFSLILESASTNQTSMYLCASRPGGMTDTQYFGPGTRLTVL.

The sample holds a few counts of this clone. The DNA of the CDR3 is TGCGCCAGCAGCCAAGGGGGACAGGAATATAACTATGGCTACACCTTC. This gives the protein CASSQGGQEYNYGYTF. The chain uses TRBV23-1 and TRBJ1-2; 8 nucleotides line up with TRBD1. TRBV23-1 is marked as an open reading frame, function uncertain. Trimming took 6 bases from V and 1 from J; bases not matched to a gene: 10. The length of the CDR3 is 16 residues.

A few counts support this clone. This rearrangement joins TRBV6-8 to TRBJ2-6, with unresolved D. V lost 2 bases to trimming and J lost 0 bases, with 2 bases between them. CDR3 size: 14 residues. Germline V gene lookup returns CDR1 MNHGY and CDR2 SAAAGT. CDR3 sequence reads: CASSYSSGANVLTF. In DNA, the CDR3 is TGTGCCAGCAGTTACAGCTCTGGGGCCAACGTCCTGACTTTC.

V usage is TRBV30 and J usage is TRBJ2-7; D is perhaps TRBD1 or TRBD2 (5 bases each). The CDR3 is made up of 12 amino acids. Per the germline V gene, CDR1 is GTSNPN and CDR2 is SVGIG (reference sequence). V was clipped by 2 bases and J by 9 bases, with 14 bases between them. The CDR3 DNA reads as TGTGCCTGGAGTCCAGCCCTTGGGGGGCAGTACTTC. It translates to CAWSPALGGQYF.

The gene calls are TRBV6-8 and TRBJ1-2, with a possible D match to TRBD1 (6 bases). Between the trimmed V and J ends, which lost 6 bases and 6 bases, there was a span of 14 bases. The CDR3 sequence is 13 residues long. Germline V gene data show CDR1 as MNHGY and CDR2 as SAAAGT. In nucleotides, the CDR3 is TGTGCCAGCAGAAGGGGGGCAACACATGGCTACACCTTC. It yields the protein CASRRGATHGYTF.

This clone occurred once. The chain has TRBV19 and TRBJ2-1; perhaps TRBD2 as D (5 bases). CDR1 is LNHDA, CDR2 SQIVND, per germline (reference sequence). Trimming stripped 0 bases from V and 8 bases from J, with 14 bases between. The CDR3 runs 15 residues. CDR3 in amino acids: CASSIEARRFDEQFF. CDR3 DNA: TGTGCCAGTAGTATAGAGGCCAGGAGGTTCGATGAGCAGTTCTTC. Using reference TRBV19 and TRBJ2-1 for the parts outside the CDR3, the full variable domain is DGGITQSPKYLFRKEGQNVTLSCEQNLNHDAMYWYRQDPGQGLRLIYYSQIVNDFQKGDIAEGYSVSREKKESFPLTVTSAQKNPTAFYLCASSIEARRFDEQFFGPGTRLTVL.

This clone was seen a few times. The J gene is TRBJ2-1, the V gene TRBV4-1; D is possibly TRBD2 (5 bases). CDR3 length equals 14 residues. Deletions cut 1 base from V and 4 bases from J, with 8 bases between. Germline-derived CDR1 and CDR2 are MGHRA and YSYEKL. The CDR3 nucleotides read TGCGCCAGCAGCCAAGCTACGGGGTACAATGAGCAGTTCTTC. Amino acid sequence: CASSQATGYNEQFF.

The chain carries TRBV6-7 and TRBJ2-5, with D perhaps matching TRBD1 (5 bases). TRBV6-7 is reported as an ORF; its role is uncertain. V gave up 5 bases and J gave up 5 bases, with 18 bases separating them. The CDR3 runs 15 residues. The CDR3 protein is CASSNLDTWRETQYF. DNA for the CDR3: TGTGCCAGCAGTAACCTGGACACCTGGCGGGAGACCCAGTACTTC.

The rearrangement links TRBV15 to TRBJ2-1, with D unclear. Looked up from germline, CDR1 is LNHNV and CDR2 is YYDKDF (reference sequence). The CDR3 has 16 amino acids. V shed 7 bases and J shed 8 bases, with 24 bases lying between them. CDR3 sequence reads: CATTQLPGPGEDEQFF. Written as DNA, the CDR3 is TGTGCCACCACACAACTTCCCGGTCCCGGAGAGGATGAGCAGTTCTTC.

The chain joins TRBV29-1 to TRBJ2-7, with D tentatively TRBD2 (6 bases). The germline V and J ends were trimmed by 5 bases and 6 bases, with 14 bases remaining between them. Per the germline V gene, CDR1 is SQVTM and CDR2 is ANQGSEA. This CDR3 contains 12 residues. The CDR3 sequence: CSVRGREPEQYF. The CDR3 coding sequence is TGCAGCGTTCGTGGACGGGAGCCCGAGCAGTACTTC.

The rearrangement uses TRBV9 and TRBJ2-2; 9 bases match TRBD1. The CDR3 contains 16 residues. Germline V gene lookup returns CDR1 SGDLS and CDR2 YYNGEE. V shed 7 bases, J shed 0 bases, and the junction held 7 bases outside the gene matches. This CDR3 reads CASELGQGTNTGELFF. Written as DNA, the CDR3 is TGTGCCAGCGAGTTGGGACAGGGAACGAACACCGGGGAGCTGTTTTTT.

This clone has only a few counts. The rearrangement joins TRBV28 to TRBJ2-5; D might be TRBD1 (6 bases). Trimming pared 6 bases from V and 4 bases from J, leaving 12 bases between. Germline CDR1 MDHEN, CDR2 SYDVKM. This CDR3 is built from 13 residues. CDR3 nucleotides: TGTGCCAGCAGCGCAGGGGCCTTAGAGACCCAGTACTTC. As protein: CASSAGALETQYF.

J is TRBJ1-2 and V is TRBV28; TRBD1 aligns across 9 bases. With V trimmed by 5 bases and J by 8 bases, 6 bases remained unmatched. The CDR3 runs 13 residues. From germline, CDR1 is MDHEN and CDR2 SYDVKM. CDR3 sequence (DNA): TGTGCCAGCAGTAACAGGGGGCAGGGCGGCTACACCTTC. Translating gives CASSNRGQGGYTF.

This clone showed up just a few times. The rearrangement joins TRBV6-8 to TRBJ2-4, with TRBD1 identical over 11 bases. V shed 4 bases, J shed 5 bases, and the junction held 10 bases outside the gene matches. Germline assignment: CDR1 MNHGY and CDR2 SAAAGT. This CDR3 region has 17 residues. The CDR3: CASSFGTGGGSENIQYF. In DNA, the CDR3 is TGTGCCAGCAGTTTCGGGACAGGGGGGGGTTCCGAAAACATTCAGTACTTC.

This chain uses TRBV5-1 with TRBJ2-3; D is undetermined. V lost 0 bases to trimming and J lost 0 bases, with 11 bases between them. From germline, CDR1 is SGHRS and CDR2 YFSETQ. CDR3 length equals 16 residues. CDR3 residues: CASSLVSPASTDTQYF. For the CDR3, the DNA is TGCGCCAGCAGCTTGGTTTCCCCAGCCAGCACAGATACGCAGTATTTT.

In the case of this clone: The germline gene is not matched at one end of the junction; a read error may be the cause. V and J are TRBV5-1 and TRBJ2-1; possibly TRBD1 for D (7 bases). The CDR3 totals 14 residues. CDR1 and CDR2 from the germline V gene are SGHRS and YFSETQ. The CDR3 region is CASRLEGAYNEQFF. CDR3 sequence (DNA): TGCGCCAGCAGGTTGGAGGGGGCATACAATGAGCAGTTCTTC.

This clone was seen at least ten times. V gene TRBV11-3 combines with J gene TRBJ1-1, with a tentative D call TRBD1 (6 bases). The CDR3 covers 15 residues. Germline loops: CDR1 SGHNT, CDR2 YENEEA. Trimming took off 5 bases at V and 1 base at J, with 14 bases between the two ends. The DNA for the CDR3 is TGTGCCAGCAGCACCGGACAGACAGGGAACACTGAAGCTTTCTTT. It specifies CASSTGQTGNTEAFF.

In nucleotides, the CDR3 is TGTGCCAGCAGTTACGGGGGATCGAGCTTCAATGAGCAGTTCTTC. Protein: CASSYGGSSFNEQFF. The chain has TRBV6-8 and TRBJ2-1, with D possibly called TRBD1 or TRBD2 (5 bases each). There are 15 residues in the CDR3. Germline V gene sequence: CDR1 MNHGY, CDR2 SAAAGT. V was pared by 2 bases and J by 6 bases, with 14 bases between.

This clone was detected many times. The chain links TRBV11-3 to TRBJ1-5; D is ambiguous. The CDR3 has 14 residues. CDR1 SGHNT and CDR2 YENEEA come from the germline V gene. Trimming shortened V by 3 bases and J by 3 bases, and 9 bases separated the two germline ends. CDR3 nucleotide sequence: TGTGCCAGCAGCTTCGGTCAGAACAATCAGCCCCAGCATTTT. Its translation: CASSFGQNNQPQHF.

This clone was counted many times. Written as DNA, the CDR3 is TGTGCCAGCAGCCCCCGACTGGGAGGTTACAATGAGCAGTTCTTC. Translated: CASSPRLGGYNEQFF. The chain employs TRBV11-3 and TRBJ2-1, with a weak D call TRBD2 (6 bases). This CDR3 contains 15 residues. Germline V lookup: CDR1 SGHNT, CDR2 YENEEA. Trimming removed 5 bases from V and 4 bases from J, with 15 bases in between. The complete variable domain, with remaining parts taken from reference TRBV11-3 and TRBJ2-1, reads EAGVVQSPRYKIIEKKQPVAFWCNPISGHNTLYWYLQNLGQGPELLIRYENEEAVDDSQLPKDRFSAERLKGVDSTLKIQPAELGDSAVYLCASSPRLGGYNEQFFGPGTRLTVL.